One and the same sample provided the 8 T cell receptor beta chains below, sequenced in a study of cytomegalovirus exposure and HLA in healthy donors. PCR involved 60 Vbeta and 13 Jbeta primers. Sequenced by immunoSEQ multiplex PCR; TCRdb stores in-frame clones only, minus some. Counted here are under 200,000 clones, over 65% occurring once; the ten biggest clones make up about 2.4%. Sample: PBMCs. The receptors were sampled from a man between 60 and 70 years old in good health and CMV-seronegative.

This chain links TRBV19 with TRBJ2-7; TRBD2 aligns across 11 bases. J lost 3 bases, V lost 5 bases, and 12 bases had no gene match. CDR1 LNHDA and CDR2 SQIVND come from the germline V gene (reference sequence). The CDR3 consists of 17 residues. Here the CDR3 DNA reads TGTGCCAGTAGTGTTAGCGGGAGGGCCTTTCGATACTACGAGCAGTACTTC. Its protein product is CASSVSGRAFRYYEQYF.

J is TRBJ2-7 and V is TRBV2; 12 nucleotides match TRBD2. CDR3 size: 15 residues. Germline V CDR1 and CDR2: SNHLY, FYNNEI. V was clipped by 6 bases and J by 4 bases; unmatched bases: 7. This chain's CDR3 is CASSRRTSGTYEQYF. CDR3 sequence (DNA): TGTGCCAGCAGCAGGAGGACTAGCGGGACGTACGAGCAGTACTTC.

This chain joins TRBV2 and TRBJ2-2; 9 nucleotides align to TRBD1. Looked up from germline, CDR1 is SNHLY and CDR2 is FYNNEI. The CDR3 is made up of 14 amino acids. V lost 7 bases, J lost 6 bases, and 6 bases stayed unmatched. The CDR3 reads CASIRTGVSGELFF. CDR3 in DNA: TGTGCCAGCATAAGGACAGGGGTGTCCGGGGAGCTGTTTTTT.

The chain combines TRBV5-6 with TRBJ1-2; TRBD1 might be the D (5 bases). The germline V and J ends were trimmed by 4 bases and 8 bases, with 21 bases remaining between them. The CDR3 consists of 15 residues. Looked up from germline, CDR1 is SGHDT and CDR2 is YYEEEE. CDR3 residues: CASSGGTLDDDGYTF. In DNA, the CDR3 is TGTGCCAGCAGCGGGGGGACCTTAGATGACGACGGCTACACCTTC.

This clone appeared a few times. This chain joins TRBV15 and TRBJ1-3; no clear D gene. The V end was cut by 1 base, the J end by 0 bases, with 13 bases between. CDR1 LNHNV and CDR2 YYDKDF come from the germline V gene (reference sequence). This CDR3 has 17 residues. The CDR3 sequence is CATSRGVERSSGNTIYF. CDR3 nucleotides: TGTGCCACCAGCAGAGGTGTTGAGCGAAGCTCTGGAAACACCATATATTTT.

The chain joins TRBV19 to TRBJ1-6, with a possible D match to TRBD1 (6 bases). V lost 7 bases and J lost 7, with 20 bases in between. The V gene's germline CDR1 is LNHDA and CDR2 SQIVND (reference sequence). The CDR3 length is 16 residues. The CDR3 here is CASTPSGARGNSPLHF. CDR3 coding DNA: TGTGCCAGTACCCCCTCCGGGGCCAGGGGAAATTCACCCCTCCACTTT.

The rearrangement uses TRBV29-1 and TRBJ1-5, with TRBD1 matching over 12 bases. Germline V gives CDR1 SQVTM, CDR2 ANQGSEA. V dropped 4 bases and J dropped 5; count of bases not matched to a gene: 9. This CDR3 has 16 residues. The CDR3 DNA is TGCAGCGTTGTAACCGGGACAGGGGGCGATGATCAGCCCCAGCATTTT. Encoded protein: CSVVTGTGGDDQPQHF.

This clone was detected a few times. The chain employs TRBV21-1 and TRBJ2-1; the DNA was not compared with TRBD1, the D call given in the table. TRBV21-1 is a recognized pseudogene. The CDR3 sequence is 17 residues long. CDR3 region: CASSKLDGTGGKDEQFF. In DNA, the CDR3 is TGTGCCAGCAGCAAATTAGATGGGACAGGGGGCAAAGATGAGCAGTTCTTC.